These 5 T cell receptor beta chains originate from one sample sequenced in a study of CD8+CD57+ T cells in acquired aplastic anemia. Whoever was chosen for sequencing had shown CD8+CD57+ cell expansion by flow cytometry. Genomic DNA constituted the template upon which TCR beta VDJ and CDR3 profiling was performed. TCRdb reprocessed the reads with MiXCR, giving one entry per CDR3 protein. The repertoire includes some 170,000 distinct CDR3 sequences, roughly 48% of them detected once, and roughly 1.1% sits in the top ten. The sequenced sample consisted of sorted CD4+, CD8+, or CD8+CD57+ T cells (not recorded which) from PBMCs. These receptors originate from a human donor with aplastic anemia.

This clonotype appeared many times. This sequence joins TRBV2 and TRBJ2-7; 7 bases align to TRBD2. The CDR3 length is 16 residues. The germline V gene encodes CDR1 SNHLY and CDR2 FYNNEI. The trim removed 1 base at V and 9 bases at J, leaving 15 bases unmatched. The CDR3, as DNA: TGTGCCAGCAGTGAAGGGGGGGGTAGTAAGCCTACGAGGCAGTACTTC. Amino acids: CASSEGGGSKPTRQYF. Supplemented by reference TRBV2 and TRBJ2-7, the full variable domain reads EPEVTQTPSHQVTQMGQEVILRCVPISNHLYFYWYRQILGQKVEFLVSFYNNEISEKSEIFDDQFSVERPDGSNFTLKIRSTKLEDSAMYFCASSEGGGSKPTRQYFGPGTRLTVT.

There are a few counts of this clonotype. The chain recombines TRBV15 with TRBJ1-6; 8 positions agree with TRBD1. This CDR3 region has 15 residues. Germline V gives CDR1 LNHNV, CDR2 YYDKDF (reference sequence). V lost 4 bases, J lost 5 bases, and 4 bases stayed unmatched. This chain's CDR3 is CATSTRTGNNSPLHF. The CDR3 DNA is TGTGCCACCAGCACCCGGACAGGGAATAATTCACCCCTCCACTTT. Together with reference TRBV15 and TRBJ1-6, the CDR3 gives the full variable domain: DAMVIQNPRYQVTQFGKPVTLSCSQTLNHNVMYWYQQKSSQAPKLLFHYYDKDFNNEADTPDNFQSRRPNTSFCFLDIRSPGLGDTAMYLCATSTRTGNNSPLHFGNGTRLTVT.

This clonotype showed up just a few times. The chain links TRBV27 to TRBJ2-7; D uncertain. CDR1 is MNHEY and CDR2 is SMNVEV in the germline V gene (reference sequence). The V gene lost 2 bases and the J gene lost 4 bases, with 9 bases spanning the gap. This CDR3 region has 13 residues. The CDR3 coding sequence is TGTGCCAGCAGTTTAGATCGGTTTTACGAGCAGTACTTC. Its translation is CASSLDRFYEQYF.

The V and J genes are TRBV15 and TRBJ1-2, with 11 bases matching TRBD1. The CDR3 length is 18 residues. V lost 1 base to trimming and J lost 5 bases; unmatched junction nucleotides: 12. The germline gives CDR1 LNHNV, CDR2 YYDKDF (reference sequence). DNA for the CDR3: TGTGCCACCAGCAGAGCCGCCGCGGGGACAGGGGGTTTGTATGGCTACACCTTC. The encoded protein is CATSRAAAGTGGLYGYTF.

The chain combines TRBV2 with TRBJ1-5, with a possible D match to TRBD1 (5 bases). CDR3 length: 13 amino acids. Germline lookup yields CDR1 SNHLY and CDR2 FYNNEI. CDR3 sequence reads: CARGESSNQPQHF. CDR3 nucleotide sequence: TGTGCTAGAGGGGAGTCTAGCAATCAGCCCCAGCATTTT.